Below are 8 T cell receptor beta chains sequenced from a single sample in a study of immune evolution from preneoplasia to lung adenocarcinoma. Sequenced by immunoSEQ multiplex PCR; TCRdb stores in-frame clones only, minus some. The table records 13,000 to 15,000 clones, about 85% of them present only once. Source material: FFPE lung adenocarcinoma in situ tissue. These receptors were taken from an older donor with lung adenocarcinoma.

This clone appeared a single time. The rearrangement links TRBV15 to TRBJ1-6; D perhaps matches TRBD1 (6 bases). Germline CDR1 is LNHNV and CDR2 is YYDKDF (reference sequence). This CDR3 is 17 amino acids long. V lost 0 bases, J lost 10 bases, and 19 bases lay in between. DNA of the CDR3: TGTGCCACCAGCAGAGAAAGGGTTGACAGGAGGGCATCACCCCTCCACTTT. Amino acids: CATSRERVDRRASPLHF.

The chain uses TRBV7-2 and TRBJ2-3; no clear D gene. Trimming took 2 bases from V and 1 from J, leaving 10 bases between them. Per germline, CDR1 SGHTA and CDR2 FQGNSA. The CDR3 loop spans 15 amino acids. CDR3 residues: CASSLMVMGTDTQYF. The DNA for the CDR3 is TGTGCCAGCAGCTTAATGGTGATGGGCACAGATACGCAGTATTTT. The whole variable domain, filled in from reference TRBV7-2 and TRBJ2-3, reads GAGVSQSPSNKVTEKGKDVELRCDPISGHTALYWYRQSLGQGLEFLIYFQGNSAPDKSGLPSDRFSAERTGGSVSTLTIQRTQQEDSAVYLCASSLMVMGTDTQYFGPGTRLTVL.

The J gene is TRBJ2-2, the V gene TRBV4-2; D possibly uses TRBD1 or TRBD2 (6 bases each). The CDR3 contains 17 residues. The V and J ends lost 0 bases and 9 bases respectively, with 20 bases between them. Germline-derived CDR1 and CDR2 are LGHNA and YNFKEQ. In DNA, the CDR3 is TGTGCCAGCAGCCAAGACGGAGGGGGTCCGGCGGGGAGGGAGCTGTTTTTT. As protein: CASSQDGGGPAGRELFF.

This clone was observed a single time. This sequence joins TRBV5-1 and TRBJ2-7, with D tentatively TRBD1 or TRBD2 (5 bases each). CDR1 and CDR2 (germline): SGHRS, YFSETQ. The CDR3 consists of 13 residues. The V end was cut by 0 bases, the J end by 5 bases, with 9 bases between. CDR3 region: CASSLVGDDEQYF. The CDR3 region has the DNA TGCGCCAGCAGCTTGGTGGGGGACGACGAGCAGTACTTC.

This rearrangement joins TRBV20-1 to TRBJ2-5; D ambiguous. The V and J ends lost 7 bases and 4 bases respectively, with 10 bases between them. The CDR3 spans 11 residues. Looked up from germline, CDR1 is DFQATT and CDR2 is SNEGSKA (reference sequence). The CDR3 nucleotides read TGCAGTGATGGGGTCGGAGAGACCCAGTACTTC. It codes for CSDGVGETQYF.

The V call is TRBV7-9, the J call TRBJ1-1; possible D gene TRBD1, 5 bases. The V gene's germline CDR1 is SEHNR and CDR2 FQNEAQ (reference sequence). V lost 7 bases, J lost 4 bases, and 13 bases lay in between. CDR3 length equals 13 residues. CDR3: CASNQGLGTEAFF. Written as DNA, the CDR3 is TGTGCCAGCAACCAGGGTCTTGGCACTGAAGCTTTCTTT.

The chain employs TRBV11-2 and TRBJ2-5; no reliable D call. The CDR3 covers 11 residues. Per germline, CDR1 SGHAT and CDR2 FQNNGV. V was pared by 1 base and J by 5 bases, with 2 bases between. For the CDR3, the DNA is TGTGCCAGCAGCTTAGGGGAGACCCAGTACTTC. The encoded protein is CASSLGETQYF. The complete variable domain, with remaining parts taken from reference TRBV11-2 and TRBJ2-5, reads EAGVAQSPRYKIIEKRQSVAFWCNPISGHATLYWYQQILGQGPKLLIQFQNNGVVDDSQLPKDRFSAERLKGVDSTLKIQPAKLEDSAVYLCASSLGETQYFGPGTRLLVL.

This chain connects TRBV5-4 to TRBJ2-7, with 7 bases fitting TRBD1. Per the germline V gene, CDR1 is SGHNT and CDR2 is YYREEE (reference sequence). CDR3 size: 15 residues. The V segment lost 5 bases and the J segment 4 bases; nucleotides outside the gene matches: 12. For the CDR3, the DNA is TGTGCCAGCAGTTTCAAAGGTGCAGGGGGTTACGAGCAGTACTTC. Amino acids: CASSFKGAGGYEQYF.